A single sample gave rise to the 17 T cell receptor beta chains below, sequenced in a study of Graves' ophthalmopathy and Graves' hyperthyroidism. Beta-chain TCR CDR3 regions were amplified from RNA transcripts. First-round RT-PCR used HTBI primers; second-round multiplex PCR followed. MiXCR, run by TCRdb on the multiplex PCR reads, gives a single entry per CDR3 protein. Of around 1,000,000 distinct CDR3 sequences in the sample, roughly two fifths were seen once. Sequenced sample: peripheral blood or thyroid tissue (not recorded which). The receptors come from an adult man with Graves' hyperthyroidism.

The CDR3 is CASSLVASTSSLETQYF. CDR3 sequence (DNA): TGTGCCAGCAGCTTAGTAGCGTCGACTAGCTCCCTTGAGACCCAGTACTTC. The chain employs TRBV7-2 and TRBJ2-5; 7 bases fit TRBD2. Germline V gene sequence: CDR1 SGHTA, CDR2 FQGNSA. V lost 1 base and J lost 5; bases outside the gene matches: 13. This CDR3 comprises 17 residues.

The sample holds many counts of this clonotype. The chain employs TRBV6-2 or TRBV6-3 and TRBJ1-6, with a possible D match to TRBD1 (5 bases). CDR1 and CDR2 from the germline V gene are MNHEY and SVGEGT. The CDR3 is 14 amino acids. V lost 10 bases and J 5 bases, leaving 15 bases between the germline ends. In DNA, the CDR3 is TGTGCCACCACGGGACGCCGGGATAATTCACCCCTCCACTTT. Encoded protein: CATTGRRDNSPLHF.

V and J are TRBV7-9 and TRBJ1-1, with a possible D match to TRBD1 (5 bases). V lost 3 bases to trimming and J lost 5 bases, with 28 bases between them. The CDR3 has 19 residues. The germline gives CDR1 SEHNR, CDR2 FQNEAQ (reference sequence). The DNA of the CDR3 is TGTGCCAGCAGCTTGGGCCCGGGACCCTCTACCCTAGGGGCGACTGAAGCTTTCTTT. This translates into CASSLGPGPSTLGATEAFF.

Notes on this clonotype: This may be a read error, as it is one base from a much larger clone. This chain links TRBV11-2 with TRBJ2-7, with D perhaps being TRBD1 or TRBD2 (6 bases each). This CDR3 has 15 amino acids. The V gene lost 0 bases and the J gene lost 3 bases, with 12 bases spanning the gap. Germline V gene lookup returns CDR1 SGHAT and CDR2 FQNNGV. CDR3 amino acids: CASSLDGGLIYEQYF. The DNA of the CDR3 is TGTGCCAGCAGCTTAGACGGGGGCCTAATCTACGAGCAGTACTTC.

The genes are TRBV11-2 and TRBJ1-1; D possibly corresponds to TRBD1 (5 bases). Trimming removed 1 base from V and 3 bases from J, with 18 bases in between. CDR3 length: 17 amino acids. The germline V gene encodes CDR1 SGHAT and CDR2 FQNNGV. CDR3 DNA: TGTGCCAGCAGCTTAGCAGGGTCGGGTCTCTTGCACACTGAAGCTTTCTTT. This gives the protein CASSLAGSGLLHTEAFF.

About this clonotype itself: The junction shows a germline mismatch at one end, possibly a read error. This sequence joins TRBV10-3 and TRBJ1-2; 12 bases map to TRBD1. The CDR3 runs 13 residues. The germline CDR1 and CDR2 sequences are ENHRY and SYGVKD. CDR3 DNA: TGTGCCAGCAGTGACCGGGACAGGGGGCGAGACACCTTC. Protein sequence: CASSDRDRGRDTF.

The chain combines TRBV7-3 with TRBJ1-5; D ambiguous. Trimming removed 3 bases at V and 11 bases at J, with 14 bases between. Germline V gene lookup returns CDR1 SGHTA and CDR2 FQGTGA. This CDR3 is built from 13 residues. The CDR3 DNA follows: TGTGCCAGCAGCTTGGCCCCGAGGGAGACCCAGCATTTT. Its protein product is CASSLAPRETQHF.

The chain has TRBV6-2 or TRBV6-3 and TRBJ1-1; maybe TRBD1 (5 bases). Germline lookup yields CDR1 MNHEY and CDR2 SVGEGT. V lost 6 bases to trimming and J lost 5 bases, with 19 bases between them. The CDR3 extends over 15 amino acids. The CDR3 coding sequence is TGTGCCAGCAGGGGACGGAGGGTGAGTGAAACTGAAGCTTTCTTT. Translation: CASRGRRVSETEAFF.

This sequence joins TRBV10-3 and TRBJ1-1; TRBD1 is a possible D gene (6 bases). Trimming stripped 6 bases from V and 0 bases from J, with 17 bases between. The germline V gene encodes CDR1 ENHRY and CDR2 SYGVKD. The length of the CDR3 is 16 residues. CDR3 DNA: TGTGCCATCAGCCTCCGGGACATATCTATGAACACTGAAGCTTTCTTT. Its protein product is CAISLRDISMNTEAFF.

The table lists this clonotype with a few counts. The chain carries TRBV20-1 and TRBJ1-2, with unresolved D. Looked up from germline, CDR1 is DFQATT and CDR2 is SNEGSKA (reference sequence). The CDR3 has 15 residues. Trimming left V 0 bases short and J 2 bases short, with 13 bases between. In DNA, the CDR3 is TGCAGTGCTAGAGATGTGGGAGGGTGGAACTATGGCTACACCTTC. Translating it yields CSARDVGGWNYGYTF.

The J gene is TRBJ1-4, the V gene TRBV30; D gene uncertain. Trimming pared 0 bases from V and 0 bases from J, leaving 11 bases between. CDR1 is GTSNPN, CDR2 SVGIG, per germline (reference sequence). The CDR3 is 16 residues long. The CDR3 reads CAWSVPSPATNEKLFF. The CDR3 DNA sequence: TGTGCCTGGAGTGTTCCCTCACCCGCAACTAATGAAAAACTGTTTTTT.

Worth noting for this clonotype: The CDR3 does not end in the conserved phenylalanine or tryptophan, so this is likely a read error. No DNA is shown, since the ends of the CDR3 on it are uncertain; the CDR3 is the one TCRdb lists. The chain recombines TRBV7-2 with TRBJ2-6; TRBD1 was called by the table and not checked on the DNA. The germline V gene has CDR1 SGHTA and CDR2 FQGNSA. The CDR3 is 14 amino acids in total, end residues counted. The CDR3 protein is CASSQDLTRTGSGT.

About this clonotype: The junction differs from germline at one of its ends, possibly a read error. This chain uses TRBV11-2 with TRBJ2-6; possibly TRBD1 or TRBD2 for D (5 bases each). CDR3 size: 14 residues. Germline V lookup: CDR1 SGHAT, CDR2 FQNNGV. CDR3 DNA: TGTGCCAGCAGCCCGAATACCGGGGCCAACGACCTGACTTTC. Protein product: CASSPNTGANDLTF.

With respect to this clonotype: Possible read error: a much larger clone is one base away. This chain uses TRBV2 with TRBJ2-7; TRBD1 matches 7 bases. CDR3 length equals 12 residues. CDR1 and CDR2 from the germline V gene are SNHLY and FYNNEI. The CDR3 bases are TGTACCAGCGGACAGGAGTCCTACGAGCAGTACTTC. Translated: CTSGQESYEQYF.

The chain has TRBV12-3 or TRBV12-4 and TRBJ2-2; 7 bases line up with TRBD1. J gave up 6 bases and V 7 bases, and 8 bases lay outside the gene matches. The CDR3 length is 14 residues. This chain's CDR3 is CASTDDREAGELFF. Here the CDR3 DNA reads TGTGCCAGCACCGACGACAGGGAAGCCGGGGAGCTGTTTTTT.

The chain couples TRBV5-1 to TRBJ2-7, with 15 positions matching TRBD2. After removal of 3 bases from V and 9 bases from J, the junction contained 4 bases not matched to a gene. CDR1 and CDR2 (germline): SGHRS, YFSETQ. CDR3 length equals 14 residues. CDR3 in DNA: TGCGCCAGCAGCTCCAGGACTAGCGGGAGGGTGCAGTACTTC. Amino acids: CASSSRTSGRVQYF.

This clonotype was observed at least ten times. J is TRBJ2-6 and V is TRBV4-3; perhaps TRBD2 as D (5 bases). CDR3 length: 15 residues. Deletions cut 4 bases from V and 2 bases from J, with 9 bases between. Germline V gives CDR1 LGHNA, CDR2 YSLEER. The CDR3 region is CASSLRRTGANVLTF. The CDR3 DNA sequence: TGCGCCAGCAGCCTCCGGAGGACTGGGGCCAACGTCCTGACTTTC.